A selection of T cell receptor beta chains follows, all from one sample in a study of PD-1 blockade in classical Hodgkin lymphoma. The method was immunoSEQ multiplex PCR; TCRdb's version includes in-frame clones alone and lacks a portion of them. The data contain around 41,000 clones, around 78% of them seen just once; the ten biggest clones take up approximately 9.9%. This sample comprised peripheral blood mononuclear cells (PBMCs), obtained at baseline. Source of these receptors: a human donor with classical Hodgkin lymphoma. CDR3s include the opening cysteine and the closing phenylalanine or tryptophan. Fields, in order: CDR3 DNA, CDR3 protein, clone size, D gene, V gene, J gene. A D gene is named only where the DNA matches it firmly. Size is omitted from some rows. Given values are once, few, many or a class for expanded clones.

CDR3nt: TGTGCCAGCTCACCAGGGGACAGGGGTCTCTACGAGCAGTACTTC; CDR3aa: CASSPGDRGLYEQYF; abundance: NA; d_gene: TRBD1; v_gene: TRBV18; j_gene: TRBJ2-7
CDR3nt: TGTGCCAGCAGCAGGACAGTACAAGAGACCCAGTACTTC; CDR3aa: CASSRTVQETQYF; abundance: NA; d_gene: NA; v_gene: TRBV6-5; j_gene: TRBJ2-5
CDR3nt: TGTGCCAGCACCAAGTTGGAGCAGTACTTC; CDR3aa: CASTKLEQYF; abundance: few; d_gene: NA; v_gene: TRBV21-1; j_gene: TRBJ2-7
CDR3nt: TGTGCCAGCTCACCACTTGAGGTACGAGGGGTCCTCGGAGTCGGAAACACCATATATTTT; CDR3aa: CASSPLEVRGVLGVGNTIYF; abundance: NA; d_gene: NA; v_gene: TRBV18; j_gene: TRBJ1-3
CDR3nt: TGTGCCAGCAGTTCTGGATTGAACACTGAAGCTTTCTTT; CDR3aa: CASSSGLNTEAFF; abundance: NA; d_gene: NA; v_gene: TRBV7-8; j_gene: TRBJ1-1
CDR3nt: TGTGCCAGCAGTTTCCAGGACAGGGTACAAGAGACCCAGTACTTC; CDR3aa: CASSFQDRVQETQYF; abundance: NA; d_gene: TRBD1; v_gene: TRBV28; j_gene: TRBJ2-5
CDR3nt: TGTGCCAGTAGTAGACCGCAGGGGCTGGGGACCGGGGAGCTGTTTTTT; CDR3aa: CASSRPQGLGTGELFF; abundance: NA; d_gene: NA; v_gene: TRBV19; j_gene: TRBJ2-2
CDR3nt: TGCGCCAGCAGTTCGGGACTTCCGAACACTGAAGCTTTCTTT; CDR3aa: CASSSGLPNTEAFF; abundance: NA; d_gene: NA; v_gene: TRBV5-1; j_gene: TRBJ1-1
CDR3nt: TGCGCCAGCGGGACAGGGTCTACCGGGGAGCTGTTTTTT; CDR3aa: CASGTGSTGELFF; abundance: NA; d_gene: TRBD1; v_gene: TRBV10-1; j_gene: TRBJ2-2
CDR3nt: TGTGCCAGCTCACCAGTGGGGGATACGCAGTATTTT; CDR3aa: CASSPVGDTQYF; abundance: few; d_gene: NA; v_gene: TRBV18; j_gene: TRBJ2-3
CDR3nt: TGCGCCAGCAGCTTTGTTGGGGTAAAACCCTACGAGCAGTACTTC; CDR3aa: CASSFVGVKPYEQYF; abundance: NA; d_gene: NA; v_gene: TRBV5-1; j_gene: TRBJ2-7
CDR3nt: TGCAGTGCAGGGAACACTGAAGCTTTCTTT; CDR3aa: CSAGNTEAFF; abundance: few; d_gene: NA; v_gene: TRBV20-1; j_gene: TRBJ1-1
CDR3nt: TGTGCCAGCAGCTTAGGCGGCGGGAATTTAAATGGCTACACCTTC; CDR3aa: CASSLGGGNLNGYTF; abundance: NA; d_gene: NA; v_gene: TRBV13; j_gene: TRBJ1-2
CDR3nt: TGCGCCAGCAGCTACACAGGGGGAGCTCAGCCCCAGCATTTT; CDR3aa: CASSYTGGAQPQHF; abundance: few; d_gene: TRBD1; v_gene: TRBV5-1; j_gene: TRBJ1-5
CDR3nt: TGTGCCAGCAGGGTGACTAGCGGATTTTACAATGAGCAGTTCTTC; CDR3aa: CASRVTSGFYNEQFF; abundance: once; d_gene: TRBD2; v_gene: TRBV2; j_gene: TRBJ2-1
CDR3nt: TGTGCCATCAGCCGAGGGGTGGGGGGCTCTATCTACGAGCAGTACTTC; CDR3aa: CAISRGVGGSIYEQYF; abundance: NA; d_gene: NA; v_gene: TRBV10-3; j_gene: TRBJ2-7
CDR3nt: TGTGCCAGCAGTCTGGGGGCGCGGGGGGATGGCTACACCTTC; CDR3aa: CASSLGARGDGYTF; abundance: NA; d_gene: NA; v_gene: TRBV28; j_gene: TRBJ1-2
CDR3nt: TGTGCCAGCAGTTTAGCTAACTATGGCTACACCTTC; CDR3aa: CASSLANYGYTF; abundance: once; d_gene: NA; v_gene: TRBV6-6; j_gene: TRBJ1-2
CDR3nt: TGCGCCAGCAGCCAAAGGTGGGTGAATGAGCAGTTCTTC; CDR3aa: CASSQRWVNEQFF; abundance: NA; d_gene: NA; v_gene: TRBV4-1; j_gene: TRBJ2-1
CDR3nt: TGTGCCAGCAGCCCCCTAGCGGGAGGGGGTAATGAGCAGTTCTTC; CDR3aa: CASSPLAGGGNEQFF; abundance: NA; d_gene: TRBD2; v_gene: TRBV5-5; j_gene: TRBJ2-1
CDR3nt: TGCGCCAGCAGCTACTCAGGGGGGGTATCGGAGACTGAAGCTTTCTTT; CDR3aa: CASSYSGGVSETEAFF; abundance: few; d_gene: TRBD1; v_gene: TRBV5-1; j_gene: TRBJ1-1
CDR3nt: TGCGCCAGCAGCCGCACGACAGGGACTGGAAACACCATATATTTT; CDR3aa: CASSRTTGTGNTIYF; abundance: NA; d_gene: TRBD1; v_gene: TRBV5-1; j_gene: TRBJ1-3
CDR3nt: TGTGCCAGCAGCTTACCTTTTCAGGGGCCACTCAATGAAAAACTGTTTTTT; CDR3aa: CASSLPFQGPLNEKLFF; abundance: once; d_gene: NA; v_gene: TRBV11-2; j_gene: TRBJ1-4
CDR3nt: TGTGCCAGCAGTCAGACCCCGGGGTACACTGAAGCTTTCTTT; CDR3aa: CASSQTPGYTEAFF; abundance: NA; d_gene: NA; v_gene: TRBV6-4; j_gene: TRBJ1-1
CDR3nt: TGTGCCAGCAGTTACTCCCCCGAGGGAAGCGGCGAGCAGTACTTC; CDR3aa: CASSYSPEGSGEQYF; abundance: NA; d_gene: NA; v_gene: TRBV6-5; j_gene: TRBJ2-7
CDR3nt: TGTGCCACTCGCGGGACAGGGAGGACTGAGCAGTTCTTC; CDR3aa: CATRGTGRTEQFF; abundance: NA; d_gene: TRBD1; v_gene: TRBV6-5; j_gene: TRBJ2-1
CDR3nt: TGTGCCAGCAGTTTCCCTATGGAGCCCTACGAGCAGTACTTC; CDR3aa: CASSFPMEPYEQYF; abundance: NA; d_gene: NA; v_gene: TRBV28; j_gene: TRBJ2-7
CDR3nt: TGTGCCAGCAGCGTAGGCCCAACCTACGAGCAGTACTTC; CDR3aa: CASSVGPTYEQYF; abundance: NA; d_gene: NA; v_gene: TRBV9; j_gene: TRBJ2-7
CDR3nt: TGTGCCAGCAGCTTAGAGGTGTACTACGGCTACACCTTC; CDR3aa: CASSLEVYYGYTF; abundance: NA; d_gene: NA; v_gene: TRBV11-2; j_gene: TRBJ1-2
CDR3nt: TGCGCCAGCAGCCTTGGACTAGCGGGAGGATTTCTAAAGCAGTACTTC; CDR3aa: CASSLGLAGGFLKQYF; abundance: few; d_gene: TRBD2; v_gene: TRBV5-1; j_gene: TRBJ2-7
CDR3nt: TGTGCCAGTAGTATAGTTGGGCAGGGGATCTACGAGCAGTACTTC; CDR3aa: CASSIVGQGIYEQYF; abundance: NA; d_gene: NA; v_gene: TRBV19; j_gene: TRBJ2-7
CDR3nt: TGTGCCAGCAGCGTCACTAGCGGGACAGAGCAGTTCTTC; CDR3aa: CASSVTSGTEQFF; abundance: few; d_gene: TRBD2; v_gene: TRBV7-2; j_gene: TRBJ2-1
CDR3nt: TGTGCCATCAGTGAGAGCGGTGGGTCCTACAATGAGCAGTTCTTC; CDR3aa: CAISESGGSYNEQFF; abundance: NA; d_gene: NA; v_gene: TRBV10-3; j_gene: TRBJ2-1
CDR3nt: TGTGCCAGCAGTGTAGGGGGTCCCTACGAGCAGTACTTC; CDR3aa: CASSVGGPYEQYF; abundance: NA; d_gene: NA; v_gene: TRBV2; j_gene: TRBJ2-7
CDR3nt: TGTGCCAGCAGCCGGACGTTAGATCAGCCCCAGCATTTT; CDR3aa: CASSRTLDQPQHF; abundance: few; d_gene: NA; v_gene: TRBV6-1; j_gene: TRBJ1-5